This T cell receptor beta chain was captured by sequencing in a study of cytomegalovirus exposure and HLA in healthy donors. Study-wide context: As an earlier analysis found, about 200 million T cells yielded fewer than 130 million unique TCR beta sequences. Early released data comprised some 91 million unique TCRs from HLA-typed donors.

It was with 60 Vbeta and 13 Jbeta primers that the PCR ran. TCRdb's table, derived via immunoSEQ multiplex PCR, lists solely in-frame clones and lacks some. The table includes about 130,000 clones, about 80% detected once. This CDR3 has 12 residues. CDR1 and CDR2 from the germline V gene are MGHRA and YSYEKL. The germline V and J ends were trimmed by 2 bases and 3 bases, with 4 bases remaining between them. This chain links TRBV4-1 with TRBJ1-2; D call uncertain. Sequenced: PBMCs. The clonotype originates from a man between 35 and 55 years old in good health and CMV-seronegative. CDR3 protein: CASSQTDYGYTF. CDR3 bases: TGCGCCAGCAGCCAAACAGACTATGGCTACACCTTC.